This T cell receptor beta chain was identified in a study of T cell changes during pregnancy in multiple sclerosis. Profiled with immunoSEQ multiplex PCR; TCRdb holds only in-frame clones, not every one. In the table there are approximately 88,000 clones, approximately 92% of which are singletons. The source is a female donor with multiple sclerosis, enrolled in a pregnancy study. This specimen consisted of peripheral blood, obtained in the first trimester of pregnancy.

This chain's CDR3 is CASSLFQTATNEKLFF. The CDR3 DNA reads TGTGCCAGCAGCTTGTTCCAGACAGCAACTAATGAAAAACTGTTTTTT. This chain links TRBV5-6 with TRBJ1-4; perhaps TRBD1 as D (5 bases). The CDR3 length is 16 residues. Between the trimmed V and J ends, which lost 1 base and 0 bases, there was a span of 10 bases. Per the germline V gene, CDR1 is SGHDT and CDR2 is YYEEEE.